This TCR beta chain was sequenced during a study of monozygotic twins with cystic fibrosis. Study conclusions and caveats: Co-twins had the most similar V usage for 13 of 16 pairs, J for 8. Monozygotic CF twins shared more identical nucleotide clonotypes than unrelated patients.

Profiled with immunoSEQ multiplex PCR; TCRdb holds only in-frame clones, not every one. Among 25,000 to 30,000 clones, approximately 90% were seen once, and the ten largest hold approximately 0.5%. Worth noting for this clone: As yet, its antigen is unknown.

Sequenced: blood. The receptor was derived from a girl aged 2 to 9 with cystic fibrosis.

CDR3 region: CASSLESSGTPYEQYF. The DNA for the CDR3 is TGCGCCAGCAGCTTGGAATCTTCAGGGACTCCCTACGAGCAGTACTTC. The chain couples TRBV5-1 to TRBJ2-7; D is perhaps TRBD2 (6 bases). Germline lookup yields CDR1 SGHRS and CDR2 YFSETQ. V dropped 0 bases and J dropped 2 bases, with 15 bases sitting between them. The CDR3 sequence is 16 residues long.